What follows describes a single TCR beta chain. Its antigen is as yet unknown. Sequencing was performed with immunoSEQ multiplex PCR; in TCRdb, only in-frame clones are kept and a portion is missing. Of 950,000 to 1,300,000 clones in the sample, roughly 70% were seen once. The CDR3 runs to 13 residues. V was clipped by 7 bases and J by 1 base, with 11 bases between them. From germline, CDR1 is SNHLY and CDR2 FYNNEI. The data originate from a study of shared clonotypes between healthy human individuals. Regarding the study as a whole: All-four-donor shared clonotypes had higher generation probabilities than non-shared clonotypes did.

The specimen was memory CD4+ T cells sorted from blood. Subset in this sample: CD45RA-negative fraction. This rearrangement joins TRBV2 to TRBJ2-7; a possible D gene is TRBD1 (6 bases). This clonotype originated in a man aged 18 to 29 in good health. The CDR3 spells CASTRDKSYEQYF. CDR3 sequence (DNA): TGTGCCAGCACCAGGGACAAATCCTACGAGCAGTACTTC.